The clone carrying this TCR beta chain came up many times. The antigen is undetermined. The junction does not match germline at one end; this may be a read error. The data are from a study of regulatory T cells in long-lasting Graves disease. The germline gives CDR1 SGHRS, CDR2 YFSETQ. This CDR3 has 14 amino acids. Broader study findings: The sample size was small, and this may have reduced accuracy. Newly diagnosed disease favored TRBV20-1 and TRBJ2-1 over persistent disease.

Library construction for TCR beta used iRepertoire HTBI primers and Arm-PCR of CDR3 regions. TCRdb reanalysed the multiplex PCR reads using MiXCR and keeps one entry per CDR3 protein. Among over 500,000 distinct CDR3 sequences listed, under 20% were seen once. Time point defined: newly diagnosed GD, antithyroid drugs for less than 3 months. RNA isolated from PBMCs was used to make the TCR library. Patients of an endocrinology department in Xi'an, China, were included. These sequences were also reported in another study, on T cells in Graves' hyperthyroidism and ophthalmopathy. This second study notes: A first-round RT-PCR of the TCR CDR3 used the HTBI primer set.

This sample comprised peripheral blood mononuclear cells (PBMCs), obtained at new diagnosis, from a patient treated with antithyroid drugs. This TCR came from a woman in her 30s with Graves disease. V is TRBV5-1 and J is TRBJ2-7; TRBD1 is a possible D gene (5 bases). The CDR3 protein is CASSLDQGSYEQYF. CDR3 DNA sequence: TGCGCCAGCAGTTTGGATCAGGGATCCTACGAGCAGTACTTC.